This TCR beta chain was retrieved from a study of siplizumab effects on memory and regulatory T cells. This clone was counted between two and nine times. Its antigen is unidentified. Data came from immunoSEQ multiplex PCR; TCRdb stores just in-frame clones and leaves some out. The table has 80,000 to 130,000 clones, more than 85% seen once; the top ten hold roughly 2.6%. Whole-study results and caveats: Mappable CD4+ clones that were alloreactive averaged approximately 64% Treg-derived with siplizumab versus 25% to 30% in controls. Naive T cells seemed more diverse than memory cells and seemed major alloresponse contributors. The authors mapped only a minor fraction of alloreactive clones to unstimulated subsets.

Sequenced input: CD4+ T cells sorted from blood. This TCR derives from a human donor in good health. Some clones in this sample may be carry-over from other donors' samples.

The CDR3 bases are TGTGCCAGCAGTTCGCCGAGACAGGGCTTGAACACCGGGGAGCTGTTTTTT. Translated: CASSSPRQGLNTGELFF. This chain joins TRBV28 and TRBJ2-2; 7 nucleotides match TRBD1. V shed 4 bases and J 1 base; nucleotides not matched to a gene: 9. CDR1 is MDHEN, CDR2 SYDVKM, per germline. This CDR3 comprises 17 residues. Based on the CDR3 plus reference TRBV28 and TRBJ2-2, the full variable domain is DVKVTQSSRYLVKRTGEKVFLECVQDMDHENMFWYRQDPGLGLRLIYFSYDVKMKEKGDIPEGYSVSREKKERFSLILESASTNQTSMYLCASSSPRQGLNTGELFFGEGSRLTVL.